This TCR beta chain was documented in a study of control samples from healthy donors and cancer patients (dated by TCRdb to 2018 to 2020). With respect to this clone: No antigen is known for it. No much larger clone is present one base from it, and per-base qualities are unavailable.

The library was built by means of the immunoSEQ multiplex PCR assay. TCRdb took this table from immuneACCESS and kept in-frame rearrangements with V and J called. Such tables lack part of the clones; where checked against another copy, unresolved V genes explain under half of the gap, and the rest is unexplained. The sample yields 150,000 to 200,000 clones; around 90% were counted once. Approximately 1.5% of the sample goes to the ten largest clones. The sample comprised blood. This clonotype originated in a woman aged 50 to 65 in good health.

The CDR3 in this case is CASSLGTGAAYEQYF. The nucleotide sequence is given as TGCGCCAGCAGCTTGGGCACCGGGGCCGCCTACGAGCAGTACTTC. The chain is encoded by TRBV5-1 joined to TRBJ2-7; the D call is tentative, TRBD1 or TRBD2, as each matches 5 bases. The CDR3, cysteine through phenylalanine, is 15 amino acids long. The entry retains the CDR3 DNA only, 45 bases that are in frame from base 1. V gives up 0 bases and J gives up 2 bases, and the segment between their germline ends measures 12 bases. According to the germline V gene, CDR1 reads SGHRS and CDR2 reads YFSETQ.